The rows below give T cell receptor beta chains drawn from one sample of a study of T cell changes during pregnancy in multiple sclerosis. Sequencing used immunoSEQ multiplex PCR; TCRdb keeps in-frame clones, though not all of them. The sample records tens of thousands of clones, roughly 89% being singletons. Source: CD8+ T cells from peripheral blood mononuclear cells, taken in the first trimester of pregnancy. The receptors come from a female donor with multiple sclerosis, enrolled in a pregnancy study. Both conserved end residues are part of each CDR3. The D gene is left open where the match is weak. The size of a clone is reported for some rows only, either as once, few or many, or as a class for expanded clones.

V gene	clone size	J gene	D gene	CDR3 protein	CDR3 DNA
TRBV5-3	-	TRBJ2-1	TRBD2	CARSYGTSGSCNEQFF	TGTGCCAGAAGCTACGGGACTAGCGGGAGTTGTAATGAGCAGTTCTTC
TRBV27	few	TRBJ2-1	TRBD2	CASSSLAGGLQWGQFF	TGTGCCAGCAGTTCATTAGCGGGAGGGTTGCAATGGGGGCAGTTCTTC
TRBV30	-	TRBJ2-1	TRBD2	CAWSVGSGSASYNEQFF	TGTGCCTGGAGTGTAGGTAGCGGGAGTGCATCCTACAATGAGCAGTTCTTC
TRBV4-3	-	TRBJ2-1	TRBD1	CASSQDLGQGADEQFF	TGCGCCAGCAGCCAAGATCTTGGACAGGGGGCGGATGAGCAGTTCTTC
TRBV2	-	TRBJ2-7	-	CASREIPGLLSYEQYF	TGTGCCAGCAGGGAAATACCGGGACTTCTCTCCTACGAGCAGTACTTC
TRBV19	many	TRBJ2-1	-	CASSIDRSGDGLFYNEQFF	TGTGCCAGTAGTATAGATCGGAGCGGCGACGGGCTGTTTTACAATGAGCAGTTCTTC
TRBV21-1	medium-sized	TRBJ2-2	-	CASSDRTPRHGELFF	TGTGCCAGCAGCGACCGAACTCCAAGACACGGGGAGCTGTTTTTT
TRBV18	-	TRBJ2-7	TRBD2	CASSPLGLADYEQYF	TGTGCCAGCTCACCACTGGGACTAGCAGATTACGAGCAGTACTTC
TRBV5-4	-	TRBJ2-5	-	CASSELVAPQETQYF	TGTGCCAGCAGCGAGCTAGTAGCCCCACAAGAGACCCAGTACTTC
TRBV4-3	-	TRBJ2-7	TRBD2	CASSQDRFGGYEQYF	TGCGCCAGCAGCCAAGACCGCTTCGGGGGGTACGAGCAGTACTTC
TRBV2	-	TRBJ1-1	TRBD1	CASSGRDSDSPDTEAFF	TGTGCCAGCTCGGGAAGGGACAGCGACTCTCCCGACACTGAAGCTTTCTTT
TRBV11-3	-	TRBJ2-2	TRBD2	CASSLDRGEYTGELFF	TGTGCCAGCAGCTTAGATCGGGGGGAATACACCGGGGAGCTGTTTTTT
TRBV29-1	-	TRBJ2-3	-	CSVEDLASRNTDTQYF	TGCAGCGTTGAAGATCTAGCCTCCAGAAACACAGATACGCAGTATTTT
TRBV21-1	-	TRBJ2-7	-	CASSADKQSSYEQYF	TGTGCCAGCAGTGCAGACAAACAAAGCTCCTACGAGCAGTACTTC
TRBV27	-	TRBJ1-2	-	CASSRSTGTNYGYTF	TGTGCCAGCAGTCGATCCACAGGGACTAACTATGGCTACACCTTC
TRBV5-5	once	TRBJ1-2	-	CASSSGTTNYGYTF	TGTGCCAGCAGTTCCGGGACAACCAACTATGGCTACACCTTC
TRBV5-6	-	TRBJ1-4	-	CASSFGQQATNEKLFF	TGTGCCAGCAGCTTCGGACAGCAAGCAACTAATGAAAAACTGTTTTTT
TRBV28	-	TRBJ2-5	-	CASSLRFETQYF	TGTGCCAGCAGTTTGCGGTTCGAGACCCAGTACTTC
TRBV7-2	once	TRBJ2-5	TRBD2	CASSLLASGIEETQYF	TGTGCCAGCAGCTTGTTGGCTAGCGGGATTGAAGAGACCCAGTACTTC
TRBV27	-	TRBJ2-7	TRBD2	CASSWSAGGYEQYF	TGTGCCAGCAGTTGGTCGGCGGGAGGCTACGAGCAGTACTTC
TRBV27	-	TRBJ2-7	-	CASSQWAGYEQYF	TGTGCCAGCAGTCAATGGGCAGGCTACGAGCAGTACTTC
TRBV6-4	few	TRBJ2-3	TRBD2	CASSEDTGGADTQYF	TGTGCCAGCAGTGAAGATACGGGAGGGGCAGATACGCAGTATTTT
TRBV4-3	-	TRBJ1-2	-	CASSQASGDGYTF	TGCGCCAGCAGCCAGGCATCGGGGGATGGCTACACCTTC
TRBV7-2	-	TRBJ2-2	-	CASSLIIVAANTGELFF	TGTGCCAGCAGCTTAATAATAGTAGCGGCGAACACCGGGGAGCTGTTTTTT
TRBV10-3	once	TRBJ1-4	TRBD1	CAVSPGTGGEKLFF	TGTGCCGTCAGCCCCGGGACAGGGGGTGAAAAACTGTTTTTT
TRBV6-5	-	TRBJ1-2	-	CASSAGPPHYGYTF	TGTGCCAGCAGTGCCGGTCCTCCGCACTATGGCTACACCTTC
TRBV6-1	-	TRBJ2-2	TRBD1	CASSEIAGGAFGELFF	TGTGCCAGCAGTGAAATTGCAGGGGGCGCTTTCGGGGAGCTGTTTTTT
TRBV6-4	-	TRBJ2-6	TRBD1	CASSGQGSGANVLTF	TGTGCCAGCAGCGGACAGGGGTCTGGGGCCAACGTCCTGACTTTC
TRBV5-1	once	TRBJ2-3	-	CASTQTSTDTQYF	TGCGCCAGCACTCAGACTAGCACAGATACGCAGTATTTT